This T cell receptor beta chain was found in a study of OX40 agonist ivuxolimab in advanced cancers. Study overall: Of the patients, three showed partial responses, one with hepatocellular carcinoma and two with cutaneous melanoma. Broader study findings: Some patients without response likewise showed low normalized clonal expansion.

The method was immunoSEQ multiplex PCR; TCRdb's version includes in-frame clones alone and lacks a portion of them. This repertoire shows 100,000 or so clones, around 94% found once; its top ten account for approximately 0.2%. On this clone itself: No antigen is known for it.

The CDR3 is 11 residues long. In germline, CDR1 is DFQATT, CDR2 SNEGSKA (reference sequence). V was shortened by 6 bases and J by 5 bases, with 8 bases between the two germline ends. The sequence came from an adult with an advanced solid tumor such as melanoma, head and neck, liver or kidney cancer. The input for sequencing was CD4+ or CD8+ T cells sorted from blood, taken in a trial of the OX40 agonist ivuxolimab. The rearrangement uses TRBV20-1 and TRBJ2-1; D perhaps matches TRBD1 (5 bases). The CDR3, as DNA: TGCAGTGCAAGGGGCGACAATGAGCAGTTCTTC. This translates into CSARGDNEQFF.